The 18 T cell receptor beta chains below come from one sample, sequenced in a study of T cells in Graves' hyperthyroidism and ophthalmopathy. RNA transcripts yielded amplified TCR beta CDR3 regions. TCR CDR3 underwent first-round RT-PCR with the HTBI primer set. MiXCR was run by TCRdb on the multiplex PCR reads, yielding one entry per CDR3 protein. Here the sample spans about 640,000 distinct CDR3 sequences, about 14% being singletons. Sample: blood. The receptors here all came from a woman aged 50 to 60 with Graves' ophthalmopathy.

The genes are TRBV29-1 and TRBJ1-2; D is unclear. The CDR3 is 12 residues long. The germline CDR1 and CDR2 sequences are SQVTM and ANQGSEA. V dropped 7 bases and J dropped 8 bases, with 17 bases sitting between them. This chain's CDR3 is CSAPGSSGGYTF. For the CDR3, the DNA is TGCAGCGCTCCGGGTAGTTCTGGGGGCTACACCTTC. Filled out from reference TRBV29-1 and TRBJ1-2, the complete variable domain reads SAVISQKPSRDICQRGTSLTIQCQVDSQVTMMFWYRQQPGQSLTLIATANQGSEATYESGFVIDKFPISRPNLTFSTLTVSNMSPEDSSIYLCSAPGSSGGYTFGSGTRLTVV.

This rearrangement joins TRBV27 to TRBJ2-1; 9 nucleotides agree with TRBD2. V dropped 3 bases and J dropped 6; count of bases not matched to a gene: 6. CDR1 and CDR2 (germline): MNHEY, SMNVEV (reference sequence). This CDR3 has 15 residues. This chain's CDR3 is CASSLWAGGPNEQFF. CDR3 coding DNA: TGTGCCAGCAGTTTGTGGGCGGGAGGGCCCAATGAGCAGTTCTTC.

The table lists this clonotype with a few counts. The V and J genes are TRBV14 and TRBJ1-1; a possible D gene is TRBD1 (5 bases). This CDR3 has 15 amino acids. V dropped 5 bases and J dropped 0 bases, with 13 bases sitting between them. From germline, CDR1 is SGHDN and CDR2 FVKESK. DNA of the CDR3: TGTGCCAGCAGCAAACGACAGAGAGTGAACACTGAAGCTTTCTTT. This encodes CASSKRQRVNTEAFF.

This clonotype has at least ten counts. This chain uses TRBV10-3 with TRBJ1-6; D possibly corresponds to TRBD1 (5 bases). V lost 10 bases and J lost 7, with 17 bases in between. CDR1 and CDR2 (germline): ENHRY, SYGVKD. This CDR3 region has 14 residues. CDR3 in amino acids: CATGTGTDNSPLHF. The CDR3 DNA sequence: TGTGCCACCGGAACCGGGACGGACAATTCACCCCTCCACTTT.

Details on this clonotype: This could be a read error, since a much larger clone is one nucleotide away. The chain couples TRBV6-5 to TRBJ2-7; D is uncertain. Germline V gene data show CDR1 as MNHEY and CDR2 as SVGAGI. This CDR3 region has 17 residues. Between the trimmed V and J ends, which lost 2 bases and 2 bases, there was a span of 19 bases. The CDR3, as DNA: TGTGCCAGCAGTTACGGGATTCGGGCGGACGATACCTACGAGCAGTACTTC. Its translation is CASSYGIRADDTYEQYF.

This clonotype was observed many times. The rearrangement links TRBV18 to TRBJ2-7; D is undetermined. The CDR3 totals 15 residues. Trimming left V 2 bases short and J 3 bases short, with 14 bases between. Germline CDR1 KGHSH, CDR2 LQKENI. The CDR3 protein is CASSPAPSIGYEQYF. The CDR3 coding sequence is TGTGCCAGCTCACCAGCCCCCTCGATAGGCTACGAGCAGTACTTC.

This clonotype was detected a few times. The chain joins TRBV28 to TRBJ1-5, with 9 bases lining up with TRBD1. CDR1 MDHEN and CDR2 SYDVKM come from the germline V gene. Trimming removed 6 bases from V and 5 bases from J; junction bases left unmatched: 2. This CDR3 comprises 13 residues. The CDR3 region has the DNA TGTGCCAGCAGCGGACAGGGGCATCAGCCCCAGCATTTT. Translated, it gives CASSGQGHQPQHF.

This clonotype was recorded a few times. The rearrangement uses TRBV6-1 and TRBJ2-7, with 8 nucleotides matching TRBD2. Germline lookup yields CDR1 MNHNS and CDR2 SASEGT. The CDR3 covers 13 residues. J gave up 4 bases and V 7 bases, and 6 bases lay outside the gene matches. For the CDR3, the DNA is TGTGCCAGCAAAACAACTAGCGGATACGAGCAGTACTTC. As protein: CASKTTSGYEQYF.

The table lists this clonotype with many counts. The chain is built from TRBV5-1 and TRBJ2-7, with D possibly called TRBD1 or TRBD2 (5 bases each). Trimming stripped 4 bases from V and 2 bases from J, with 16 bases between. The V gene's germline CDR1 is SGHRS and CDR2 YFSETQ. CDR3 length: 15 amino acids. The CDR3 bases are TGCGCCAGCAGCGCCGGGGCCACGCCGCCCTACGAGCAGTACTTC. Translation: CASSAGATPPYEQYF.

In its sample, this clonotype was seen once. The chain links TRBV6-5 to TRBJ1-1; 8 positions match TRBD1. Unmatched junction bases numbered 8, after V lost 0 bases and J lost 11 bases. This CDR3 contains 14 residues. CDR1 is MNHEY, CDR2 SVGAGI, per germline. In DNA, the CDR3 is TGTGCCAGCAGTTACTCGGGCAGGGGGCCCGGCGCTTTCTTT. Amino acids: CASSYSGRGPGAFF.

This clonotype was counted many times. The rearrangement uses TRBV7-6 and TRBJ2-5; 12 positions match TRBD1. Germline lookup yields CDR1 SGHVS and CDR2 FNYEAQ. With 4 bases clipped from V and 4 bases from J, the junction kept 16 bases outside the gene matches. The length of the CDR3 is 19 residues. The CDR3 coding sequence is TGTGCCAGCAGCTCACCTTTATCTCCGGGACAGGGGGCGGGAGAGACCCAGTACTTC. Amino acids: CASSSPLSPGQGAGETQYF.

This clonotype was seen many times. This CDR3 is CASSLSGHTRSQPQHF. As DNA, the CDR3 is TGTGCCAGCAGTTTATCCGGCCACACTCGGAGTCAGCCCCAGCATTTT. The chain recombines TRBV12-3 or TRBV12-4 with TRBJ1-5; no definite D call. V lost 2 bases and J 6 bases, leaving 17 bases between the germline ends. This CDR3 has 16 residues.

This clonotype was seen just once. This chain uses TRBV19 with TRBJ2-5; the match to TRBD1 covers 7 bases. The V gene's germline CDR1 is LNHDA and CDR2 SQIVND (reference sequence). J gave up 2 bases and V 4 bases, and 1 base lay outside the gene matches. The CDR3 is 13 amino acids. CDR3 protein: CASSNRGQETQYF. The CDR3 DNA sequence: TGTGCCAGTAGTAACAGGGGACAAGAGACCCAGTACTTC.

The chain employs TRBV15 and TRBJ1-2; D gene unclear. From germline, CDR1 is LNHNV and CDR2 YYDKDF (reference sequence). The V end lost 5 bases, the J end lost 1 base, and 14 bases lay between the germline ends. CDR3 length equals 15 residues. The CDR3 reads CATSESGRHNYGYTF. The CDR3 DNA is TGTGCCACCAGCGAGAGCGGCAGGCATAACTATGGCTACACCTTC.

This clonotype showed up many times. This chain connects TRBV20-1 to TRBJ2-2, with D uncertain. CDR3 length: 13 amino acids. Between the trimmed V and J ends, which lost 4 bases and 5 bases, there was a span of 11 bases. Looked up from germline, CDR1 is DFQATT and CDR2 is SNEGSKA (reference sequence). CDR3 DNA: TGCAGTGCTATTCGACCTGGGACCGGGGAGCTGTTTTTT. This sequence encodes CSAIRPGTGELFF.

This clonotype showed up just a few times. The chain links TRBV20-1 to TRBJ2-3; TRBD2 matches at 12 bases. The CDR3 covers 14 residues. V dropped 3 bases and J dropped 5; count of bases not matched to a gene: 3. Germline CDR1 DFQATT, CDR2 SNEGSKA (reference sequence). CDR3 sequence: CSARTSGRRDTQYF. The DNA for the CDR3 is TGCAGTGCTAGGACTAGCGGGAGACGAGATACGCAGTATTTT.

This clonotype was seen repeatedly, ten times or more. The chain employs TRBV11-2 and TRBJ2-6; D call uncertain. CDR3 length: 15 amino acids. Trimming left V 2 bases short and J 4 bases short, with 9 bases between. Per germline, CDR1 SGHAT and CDR2 FQNNGV. This CDR3 reads CASSLKGSGANVLTF. The CDR3 region has the DNA TGTGCCAGCAGCTTAAAAGGGTCGGGGGCCAACGTCCTGACTTTC.

This clonotype was seen a handful of times. The chain is built from TRBV20-1 and TRBJ2-1; TRBD2 might be the D (5 bases). Germline V CDR1 and CDR2: DFQATT, SNEGSKA (reference sequence). Trimming removed 2 bases from V and 6 bases from J, with 11 bases in between. This CDR3 has 13 amino acids. The CDR3 DNA reads TGCAGTGCTAGATCGGGGTCTTTCAATGAGCAGTTCTTC. Its protein is CSARSGSFNEQFF.